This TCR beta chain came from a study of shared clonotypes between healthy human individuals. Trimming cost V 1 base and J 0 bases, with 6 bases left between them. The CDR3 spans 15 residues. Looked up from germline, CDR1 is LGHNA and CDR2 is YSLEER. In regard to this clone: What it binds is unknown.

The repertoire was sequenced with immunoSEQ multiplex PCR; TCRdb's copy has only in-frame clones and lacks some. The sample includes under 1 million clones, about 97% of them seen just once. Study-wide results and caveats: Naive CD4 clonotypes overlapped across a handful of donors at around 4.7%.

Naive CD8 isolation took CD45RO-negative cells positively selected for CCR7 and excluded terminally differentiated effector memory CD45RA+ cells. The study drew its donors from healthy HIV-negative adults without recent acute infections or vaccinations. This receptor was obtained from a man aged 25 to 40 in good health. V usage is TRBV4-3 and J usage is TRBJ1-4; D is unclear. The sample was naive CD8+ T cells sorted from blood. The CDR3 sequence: CASSQGVPTNEKLFF. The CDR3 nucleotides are TGCGCCAGCAGCCAAGGTGTCCCAACTAATGAAAAACTGTTTTTT.